A selection of T cell receptor beta chains follows, all from one sample in a study of regulatory T cells in long-lasting Graves disease. TCRdb fed the multiplex PCR reads into MiXCR, producing one record per CDR3 protein. This table has around 500,000 distinct CDR3 sequences, about 12% appearing once. This same sample was also part of a study on T cells in Graves' hyperthyroidism and ophthalmopathy.

Sequencing used peripheral blood mononuclear cells (PBMCs), obtained at new diagnosis, from a patient treated with antithyroid drugs. The receptors were gathered from a woman in her thirties with Graves disease. The CDR3 runs from the conserved cysteine through the conserved F or W. A D gene is named only where the DNA matches it firmly.

J gene,V gene,CDR3 length,D gene,CDR3 protein
TRBJ2-3,TRBV18,14,-,CASSPPSSTDTQYF
TRBJ1-1,TRBV19,14,-,CASSIVMSGTEAFF
TRBJ2-3,TRBV7-2,17,TRBD1,CASSSNRDRGRIDTQYF
TRBJ1-2,TRBV4-2,18,TRBD1,CASSQATGTGAWGYGYTF
TRBJ2-1,TRBV6-2/TRBV6-3,15,-,CASSYSWVSMDEQFF
TRBJ2-2,TRBV11-2,15,-,CASSLAGPNTGELFF
TRBJ2-1,TRBV28,17,TRBD2,CASSLIAGGSGYNEQFF
TRBJ1-1,TRBV7-9,15,-,CASSLMVGENTEAFF
TRBJ1-1,TRBV5-5,13,-,CASSPLVHTEAFF
TRBJ2-1,TRBV7-8,14,-,CASSLGAVGNEQFF
TRBJ1-1,TRBV2,15,-,CASSGVGGPGTEAFF
TRBJ1-1,TRBV15,15,-,CATSRDLGGGTEAFF
TRBJ2-1,TRBV4-1,16,TRBD2,CASSHRRLAGVDEQFF
TRBJ1-2,TRBV7-9,15,-,CASSKEAPGNYGYTF
TRBJ2-7,TRBV18,16,TRBD1,CASSPRKQGAKNEQYF
TRBJ2-6,TRBV25-1,14,-,CASSGTRGANVLTF
TRBJ2-2,TRBV6-4,13,-,CATSDRDTGELFF
TRBJ2-5,TRBV6-2/TRBV6-3,13,-,CASSRRFQETQYF
TRBJ2-1,TRBV18,18,TRBD2,CASSTLNGQRGGYNEQFF
TRBJ1-1,TRBV11-3,14,-,CASSPAGWNPRAFF
TRBJ2-7,TRBV13,15,-,CASSLGSGSAYEQYF
TRBJ2-5,TRBV2,11,-,CASSREETQYF
TRBJ1-5,TRBV6-1,15,-,CASSVRGISNQPQHF
TRBJ1-5,TRBV19,13,-,CASSKGLLQPQHF
TRBJ2-1,TRBV4-2,14,TRBD2,CASSRRTSGNEQFF
TRBJ2-7,TRBV19,13,-,CASSTPRAYEQYF
TRBJ2-3,TRBV11-2,13,-,CAGSTKLADTQYF
TRBJ1-3,TRBV30,16,TRBD1,CAWSTGQRISGNTIYF
TRBJ1-4,TRBV20-1,13,-,CSASFPGYEKLFF
TRBJ1-1,TRBV5-6,14,-,CASSFLSLNTEAFF
TRBJ1-4,TRBV9,14,-,CASSPSPLNEKLFF
TRBJ2-7,TRBV7-9,13,-,CASSFEWAYEQYF
TRBJ1-5,TRBV15,13,-,CATSREGNQPQHF
TRBJ2-2,TRBV6-1,14,-,CASIEGVYTGELFF
TRBJ1-2,TRBV27,13,-,CASGDGRFDGYTF
TRBJ2-7,TRBV3-1,13,-,CASSQVADGEQYF
TRBJ2-2,TRBV6-1,15,TRBD2,CASSVSGRYTGELFF